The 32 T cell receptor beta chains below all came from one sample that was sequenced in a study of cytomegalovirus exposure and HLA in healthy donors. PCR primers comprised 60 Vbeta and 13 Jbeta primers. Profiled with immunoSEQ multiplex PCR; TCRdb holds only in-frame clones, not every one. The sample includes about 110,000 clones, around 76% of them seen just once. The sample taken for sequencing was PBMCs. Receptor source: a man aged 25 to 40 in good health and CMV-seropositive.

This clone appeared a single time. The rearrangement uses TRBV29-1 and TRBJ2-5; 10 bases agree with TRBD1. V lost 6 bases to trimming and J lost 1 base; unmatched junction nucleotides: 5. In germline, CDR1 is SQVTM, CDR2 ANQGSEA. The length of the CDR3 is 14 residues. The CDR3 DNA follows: TGCAGCGTGGGACAGGGGTATTCCCAAGAGACCCAGTACTTC. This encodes CSVGQGYSQETQYF.

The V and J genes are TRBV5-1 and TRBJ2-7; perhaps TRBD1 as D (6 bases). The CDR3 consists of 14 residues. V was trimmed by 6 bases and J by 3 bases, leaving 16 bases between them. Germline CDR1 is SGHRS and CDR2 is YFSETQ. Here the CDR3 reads CASKNRDTLYEQYF. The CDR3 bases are TGCGCCAGCAAAAACCGGGACACTCTCTACGAGCAGTACTTC.

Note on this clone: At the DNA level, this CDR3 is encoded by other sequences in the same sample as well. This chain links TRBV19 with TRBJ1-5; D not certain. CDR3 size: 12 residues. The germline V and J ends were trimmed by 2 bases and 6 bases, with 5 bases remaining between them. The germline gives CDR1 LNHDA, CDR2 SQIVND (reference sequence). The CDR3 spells CASSIRSQPQHF. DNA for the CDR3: TGTGCCAGTAGTATAAGGAGTCAGCCCCAGCATTTT. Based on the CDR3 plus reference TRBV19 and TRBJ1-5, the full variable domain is DGGITQSPKYLFRKEGQNVTLSCEQNLNHDAMYWYRQDPGQGLRLIYYSQIVNDFQKGDIAEGYSVSREKKESFPLTVTSAQKNPTAFYLCASSIRSQPQHFGDGTRLSIL.

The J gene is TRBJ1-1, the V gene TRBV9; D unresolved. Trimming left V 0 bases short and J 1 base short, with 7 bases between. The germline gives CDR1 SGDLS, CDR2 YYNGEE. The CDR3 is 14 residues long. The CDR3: CASSVGGQNTEAFF. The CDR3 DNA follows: TGTGCCAGCAGCGTAGGAGGGCAGAACACTGAAGCTTTCTTT.

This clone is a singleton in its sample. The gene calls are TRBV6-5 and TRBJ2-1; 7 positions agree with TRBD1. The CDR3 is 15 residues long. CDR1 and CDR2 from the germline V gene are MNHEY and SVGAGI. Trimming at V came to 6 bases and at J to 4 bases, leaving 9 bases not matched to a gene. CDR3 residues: CASSYEGQSYNEQFF. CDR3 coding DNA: TGTGCCAGCAGCTACGAGGGACAGAGTTACAATGAGCAGTTCTTC.

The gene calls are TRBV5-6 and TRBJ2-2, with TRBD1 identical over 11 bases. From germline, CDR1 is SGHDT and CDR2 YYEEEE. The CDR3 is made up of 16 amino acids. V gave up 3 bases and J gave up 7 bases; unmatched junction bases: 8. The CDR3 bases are TGTGCCAGCAGCTCCCGGGACAGGGGGAAGATCGGGGAGCTGTTTTTT. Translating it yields CASSSRDRGKIGELFF.

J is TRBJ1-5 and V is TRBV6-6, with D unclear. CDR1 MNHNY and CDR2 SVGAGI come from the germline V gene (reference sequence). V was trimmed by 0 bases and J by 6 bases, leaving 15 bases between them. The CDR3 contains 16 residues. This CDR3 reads CASSYSLPQSGQPQHF. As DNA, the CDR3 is TGTGCCAGCAGTTACTCGTTGCCCCAGTCGGGTCAGCCCCAGCATTTT.

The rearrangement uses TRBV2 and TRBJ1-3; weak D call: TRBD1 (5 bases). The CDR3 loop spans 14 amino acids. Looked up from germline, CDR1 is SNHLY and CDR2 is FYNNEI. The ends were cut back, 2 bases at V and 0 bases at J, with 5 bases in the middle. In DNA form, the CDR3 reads TGTGCCAGCAGTGAACAGGGCTCTGGAAACACCATATATTTT. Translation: CASSEQGSGNTIYF. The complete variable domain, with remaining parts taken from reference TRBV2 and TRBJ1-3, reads EPEVTQTPSHQVTQMGQEVILRCVPISNHLYFYWYRQILGQKVEFLVSFYNNEISEKSEIFDDQFSVERPDGSNFTLKIRSTKLEDSAMYFCASSEQGSGNTIYFGEGSWLTVV.

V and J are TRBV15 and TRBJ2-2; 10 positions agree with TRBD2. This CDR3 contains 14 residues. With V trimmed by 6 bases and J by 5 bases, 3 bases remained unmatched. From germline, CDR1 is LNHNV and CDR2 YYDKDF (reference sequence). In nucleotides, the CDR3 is TGTGCCACCAGAGCGGGGGGGCATACCGGGGAGCTGTTTTTT. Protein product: CATRAGGHTGELFF.

The CDR3 DNA is TGCAGCGTAGCTTCGACAACCTACACAGATACGCAGTATTTT. This gives the protein CSVASTTYTDTQYF. The V and J genes are TRBV29-1 and TRBJ2-3, with unresolved D. The germline V gene encodes CDR1 SQVTM and CDR2 ANQGSEA. Between the trimmed V and J ends, which lost 6 bases and 2 bases, there was a span of 15 bases. The CDR3 covers 14 residues.

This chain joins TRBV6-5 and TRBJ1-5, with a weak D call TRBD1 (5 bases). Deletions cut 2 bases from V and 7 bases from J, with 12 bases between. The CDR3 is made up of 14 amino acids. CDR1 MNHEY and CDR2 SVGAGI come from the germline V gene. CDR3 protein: CASSYNHGGQPQHF. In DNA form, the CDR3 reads TGTGCCAGCAGTTACAATCACGGGGGACAGCCCCAGCATTTT.

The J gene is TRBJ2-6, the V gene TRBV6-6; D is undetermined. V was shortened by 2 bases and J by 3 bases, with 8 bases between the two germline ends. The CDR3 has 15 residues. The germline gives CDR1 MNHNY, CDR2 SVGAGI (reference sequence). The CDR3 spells CASSYVGSGANVLTF. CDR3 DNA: TGTGCCAGCAGTTACGTCGGTAGTGGGGCCAACGTCCTGACTTTC.

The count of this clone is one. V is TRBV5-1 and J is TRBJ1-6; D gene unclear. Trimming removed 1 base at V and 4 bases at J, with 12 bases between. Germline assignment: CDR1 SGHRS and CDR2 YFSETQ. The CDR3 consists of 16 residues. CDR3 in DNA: TGCGCCAGCAGCTTGCCAGAAGCCGGGTATAATTCACCCCTCCACTTT. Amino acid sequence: CASSLPEAGYNSPLHF. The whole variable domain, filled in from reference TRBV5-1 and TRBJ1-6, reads KAGVTQTPRYLIKTRGQQVTLSCSPISGHRSVSWYQQTPGQGLQFLFEYFSETQRNKGNFPGRFSGRQFSNSRSEMNVSTLELGDSALYLCASSLPEAGYNSPLHFGNGTRLTVT.

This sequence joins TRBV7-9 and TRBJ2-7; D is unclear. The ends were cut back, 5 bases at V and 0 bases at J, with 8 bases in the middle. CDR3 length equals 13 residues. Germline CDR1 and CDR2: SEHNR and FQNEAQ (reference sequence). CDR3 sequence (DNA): TGTGCCAGCAGCGAATCCAGCTCCTACGAGCAGTACTTC. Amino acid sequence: CASSESSSYEQYF. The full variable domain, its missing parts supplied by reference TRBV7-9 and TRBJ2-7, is DTGVSQNPRHKITKRGQNVTFRCDPISEHNRLYWYRQTLGQGPEFLTYFQNEAQLEKSRLLSDRFSAERPKGSFSTLEIQRTEQGDSAMYLCASSESSSYEQYFGPGTRLTVT.

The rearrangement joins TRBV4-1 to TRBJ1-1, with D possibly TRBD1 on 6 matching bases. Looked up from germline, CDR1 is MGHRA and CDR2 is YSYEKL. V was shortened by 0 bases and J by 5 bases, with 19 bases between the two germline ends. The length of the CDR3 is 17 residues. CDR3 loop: CASSQETSLGAWTEAFF. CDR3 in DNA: TGCGCCAGCAGCCAAGAGACTTCGTTGGGGGCATGGACTGAAGCTTTCTTT.

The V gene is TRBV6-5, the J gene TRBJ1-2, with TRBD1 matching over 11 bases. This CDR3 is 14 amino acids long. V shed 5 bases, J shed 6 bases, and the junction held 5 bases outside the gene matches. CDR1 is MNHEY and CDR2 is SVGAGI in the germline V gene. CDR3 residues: CASSEGQGADGYTF. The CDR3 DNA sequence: TGTGCCAGCAGTGAAGGACAGGGGGCGGATGGCTACACCTTC.

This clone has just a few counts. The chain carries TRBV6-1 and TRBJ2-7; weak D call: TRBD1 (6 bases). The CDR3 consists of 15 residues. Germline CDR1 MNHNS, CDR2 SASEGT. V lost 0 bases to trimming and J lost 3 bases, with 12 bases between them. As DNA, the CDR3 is TGTGCCAGCAGTGAAGCGTTGGACAGTAACTACGAGCAGTACTTC. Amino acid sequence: CASSEALDSNYEQYF.

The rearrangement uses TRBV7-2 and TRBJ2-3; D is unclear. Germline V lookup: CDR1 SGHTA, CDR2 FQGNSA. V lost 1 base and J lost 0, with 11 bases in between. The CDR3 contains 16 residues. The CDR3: CASSLGLSRSTDTQYF. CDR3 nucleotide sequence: TGTGCCAGCAGCTTAGGTCTGAGCCGTAGCACAGATACGCAGTATTTT.

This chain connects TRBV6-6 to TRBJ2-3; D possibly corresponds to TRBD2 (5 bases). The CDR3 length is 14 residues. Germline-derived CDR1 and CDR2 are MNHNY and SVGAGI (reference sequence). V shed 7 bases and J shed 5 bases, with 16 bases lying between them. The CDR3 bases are TGTGCCAGCACACCGGAAACTAGTGTAGATACGCAGTATTTT. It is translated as CASTPETSVDTQYF.

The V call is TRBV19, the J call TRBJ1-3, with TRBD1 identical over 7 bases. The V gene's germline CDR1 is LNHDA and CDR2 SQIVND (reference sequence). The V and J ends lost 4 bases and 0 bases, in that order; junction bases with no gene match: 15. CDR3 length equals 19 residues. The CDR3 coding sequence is TGTGCCAGTAGTAAAAGGATTAGTGGACAGGCTTTCTCTGGAAACACCATATATTTT. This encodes CASSKRISGQAFSGNTIYF.

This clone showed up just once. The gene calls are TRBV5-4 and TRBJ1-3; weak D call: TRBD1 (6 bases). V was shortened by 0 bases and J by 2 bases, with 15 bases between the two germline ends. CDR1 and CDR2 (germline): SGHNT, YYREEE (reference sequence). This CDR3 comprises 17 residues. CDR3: CASSLVGGGVPGNTIYF. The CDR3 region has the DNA TGTGCCAGCAGCTTGGTCGGTGGGGGCGTACCTGGAAACACCATATATTTT.

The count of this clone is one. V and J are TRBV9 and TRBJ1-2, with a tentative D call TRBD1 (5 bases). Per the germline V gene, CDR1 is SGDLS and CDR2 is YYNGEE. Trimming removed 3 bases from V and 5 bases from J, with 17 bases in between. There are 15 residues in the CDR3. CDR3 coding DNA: TGTGCCAGCAGCGGGCGTGGGGGGTTAGCTTATGGCTACACCTTC. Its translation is CASSGRGGLAYGYTF.

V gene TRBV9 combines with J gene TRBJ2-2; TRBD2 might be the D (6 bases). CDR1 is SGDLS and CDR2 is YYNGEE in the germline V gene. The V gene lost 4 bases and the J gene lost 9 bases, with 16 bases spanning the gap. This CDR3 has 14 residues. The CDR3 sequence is CASSSLGGGWELFF. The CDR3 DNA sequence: TGTGCCAGCAGCTCCCTGGGGGGAGGATGGGAGCTGTTTTTT.

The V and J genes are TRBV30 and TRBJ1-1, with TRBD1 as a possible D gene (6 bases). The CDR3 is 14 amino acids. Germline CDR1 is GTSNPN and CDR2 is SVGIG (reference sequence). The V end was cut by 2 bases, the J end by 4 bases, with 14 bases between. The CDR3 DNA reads TGTGCCTGGAGTAAACAGGGAAAGGGCACTGAAGCTTTCTTT. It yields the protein CAWSKQGKGTEAFF. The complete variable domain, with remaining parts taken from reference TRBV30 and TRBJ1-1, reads SQTIHQWPATLVQPVGSPLSLECTVEGTSNPNLYWYRQAAGRGLQLLFYSVGIGQISSEVPQNLSASRPQDRQFILSSKKLLLSDSGFYLCAWSKQGKGTEAFFGQGTRLTVV.

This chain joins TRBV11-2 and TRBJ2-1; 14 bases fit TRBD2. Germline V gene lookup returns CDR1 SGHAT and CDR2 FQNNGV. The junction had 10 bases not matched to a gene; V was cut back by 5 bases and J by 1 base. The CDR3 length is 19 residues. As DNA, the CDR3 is TGTGCCAGCAGCGTACCGACTAGCGGGGGGGTTCGGTCCTACAATGAGCAGTTCTTC. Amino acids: CASSVPTSGGVRSYNEQFF.

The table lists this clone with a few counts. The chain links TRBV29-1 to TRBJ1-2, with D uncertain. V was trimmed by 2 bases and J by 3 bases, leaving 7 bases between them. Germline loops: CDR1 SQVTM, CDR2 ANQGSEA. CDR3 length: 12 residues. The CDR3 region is CSVELPDYGYTF. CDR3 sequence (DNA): TGCAGCGTTGAACTCCCGGACTATGGCTACACCTTC.

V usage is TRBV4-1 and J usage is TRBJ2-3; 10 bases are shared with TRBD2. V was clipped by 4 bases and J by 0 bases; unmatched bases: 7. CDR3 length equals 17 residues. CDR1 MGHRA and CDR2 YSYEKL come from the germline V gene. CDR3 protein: CASSPGLAETSTDTQYF. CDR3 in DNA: TGCGCCAGCAGCCCAGGACTAGCGGAAACTAGCACAGATACGCAGTATTTT.

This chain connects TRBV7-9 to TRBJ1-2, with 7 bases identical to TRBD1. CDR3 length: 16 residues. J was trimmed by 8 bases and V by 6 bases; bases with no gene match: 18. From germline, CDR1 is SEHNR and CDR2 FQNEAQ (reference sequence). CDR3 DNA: TGTGCCAGCAGTTCAGGACAGGAAGCCTTTCAGTGGGGCTACACCTTC. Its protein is CASSSGQEAFQWGYTF.

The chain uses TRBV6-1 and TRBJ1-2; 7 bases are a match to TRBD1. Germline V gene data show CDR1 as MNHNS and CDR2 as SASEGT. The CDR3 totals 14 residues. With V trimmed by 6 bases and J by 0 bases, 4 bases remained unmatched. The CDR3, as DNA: TGTGCCAGCAGATCAGGGGGAGCTAACTATGGCTACACCTTC. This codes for CASRSGGANYGYTF.

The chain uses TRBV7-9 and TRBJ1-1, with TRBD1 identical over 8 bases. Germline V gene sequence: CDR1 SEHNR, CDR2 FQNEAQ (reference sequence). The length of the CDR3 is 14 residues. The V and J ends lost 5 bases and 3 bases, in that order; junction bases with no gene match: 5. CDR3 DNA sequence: TGTGCCAGCAGCAATCAGGGGGCTTACACTGAAGCTTTCTTT. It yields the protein CASSNQGAYTEAFF. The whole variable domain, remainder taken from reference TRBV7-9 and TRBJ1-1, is DTGVSQNPRHKITKRGQNVTFRCDPISEHNRLYWYRQTLGQGPEFLTYFQNEAQLEKSRLLSDRFSAERPKGSFSTLEIQRTEQGDSAMYLCASSNQGAYTEAFFGQGTRLTVV.

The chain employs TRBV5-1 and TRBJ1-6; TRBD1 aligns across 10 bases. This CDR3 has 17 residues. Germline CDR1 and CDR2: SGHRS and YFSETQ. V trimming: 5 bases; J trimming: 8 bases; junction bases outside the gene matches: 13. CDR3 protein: CASSPLLGQGGDSPLHF. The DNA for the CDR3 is TGCGCCAGCAGTCCGCTACTTGGACAGGGGGGAGATTCACCCCTCCACTTT.

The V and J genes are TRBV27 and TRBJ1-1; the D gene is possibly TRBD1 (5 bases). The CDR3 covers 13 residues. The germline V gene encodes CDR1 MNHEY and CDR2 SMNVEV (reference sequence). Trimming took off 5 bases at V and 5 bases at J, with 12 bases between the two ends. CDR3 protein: CASSKGPGTEAFF. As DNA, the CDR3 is TGTGCCAGCAGTAAGGGCCCAGGGACTGAAGCTTTCTTT.